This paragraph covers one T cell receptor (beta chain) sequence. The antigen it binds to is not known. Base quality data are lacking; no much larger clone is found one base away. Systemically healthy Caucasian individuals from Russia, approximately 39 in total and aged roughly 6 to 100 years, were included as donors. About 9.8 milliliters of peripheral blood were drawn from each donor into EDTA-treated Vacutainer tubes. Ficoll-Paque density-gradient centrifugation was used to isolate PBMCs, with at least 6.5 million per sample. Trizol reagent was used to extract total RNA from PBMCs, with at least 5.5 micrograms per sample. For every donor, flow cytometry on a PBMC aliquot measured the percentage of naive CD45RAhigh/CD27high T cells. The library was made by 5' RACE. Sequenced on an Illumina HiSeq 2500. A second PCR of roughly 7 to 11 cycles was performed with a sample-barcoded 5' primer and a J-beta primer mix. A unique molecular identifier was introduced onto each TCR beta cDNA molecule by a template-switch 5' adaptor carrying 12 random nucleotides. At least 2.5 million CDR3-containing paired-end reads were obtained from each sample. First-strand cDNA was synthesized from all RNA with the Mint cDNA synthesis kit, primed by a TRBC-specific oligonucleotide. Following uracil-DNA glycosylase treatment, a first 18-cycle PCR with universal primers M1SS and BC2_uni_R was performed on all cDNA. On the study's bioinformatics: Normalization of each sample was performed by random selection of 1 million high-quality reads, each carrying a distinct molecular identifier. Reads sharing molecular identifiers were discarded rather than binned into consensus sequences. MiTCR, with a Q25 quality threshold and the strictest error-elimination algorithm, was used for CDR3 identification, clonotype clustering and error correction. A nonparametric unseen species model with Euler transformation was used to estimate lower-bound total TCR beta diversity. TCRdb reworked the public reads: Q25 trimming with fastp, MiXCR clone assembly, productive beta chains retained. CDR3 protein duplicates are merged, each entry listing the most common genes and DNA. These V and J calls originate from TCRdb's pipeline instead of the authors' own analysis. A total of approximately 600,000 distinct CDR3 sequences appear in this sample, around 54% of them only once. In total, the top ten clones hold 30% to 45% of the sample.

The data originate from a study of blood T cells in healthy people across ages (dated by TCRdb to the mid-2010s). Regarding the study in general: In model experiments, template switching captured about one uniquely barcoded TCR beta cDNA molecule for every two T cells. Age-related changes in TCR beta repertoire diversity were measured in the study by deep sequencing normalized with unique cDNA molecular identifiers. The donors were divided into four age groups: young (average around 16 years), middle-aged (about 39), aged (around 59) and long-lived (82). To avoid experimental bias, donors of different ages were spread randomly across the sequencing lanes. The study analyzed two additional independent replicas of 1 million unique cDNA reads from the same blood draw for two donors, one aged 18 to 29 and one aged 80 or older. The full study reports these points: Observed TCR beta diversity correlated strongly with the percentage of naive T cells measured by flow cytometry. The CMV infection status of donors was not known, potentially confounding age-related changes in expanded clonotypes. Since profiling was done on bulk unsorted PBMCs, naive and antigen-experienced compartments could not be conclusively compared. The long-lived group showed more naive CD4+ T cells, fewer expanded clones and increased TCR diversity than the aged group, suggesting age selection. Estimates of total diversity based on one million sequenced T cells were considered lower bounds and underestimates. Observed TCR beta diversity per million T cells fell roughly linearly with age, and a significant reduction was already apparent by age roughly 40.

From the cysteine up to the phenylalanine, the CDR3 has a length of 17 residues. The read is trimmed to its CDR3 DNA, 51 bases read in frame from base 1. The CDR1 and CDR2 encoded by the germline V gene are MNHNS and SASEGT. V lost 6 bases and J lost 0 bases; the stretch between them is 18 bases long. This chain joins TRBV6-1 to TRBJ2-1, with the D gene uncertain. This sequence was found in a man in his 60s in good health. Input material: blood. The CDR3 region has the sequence CASRIQVWVSSYNEQFF. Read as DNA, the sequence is TGTGCCAGCAGGATTCAGGTGTGGGTAAGCTCCTACAATGAGCAGTTCTTC.